These 8 T cell receptor beta chains were all obtained from the same sample, sequenced in a study of blood T cell repertoires in COVID-19. The repertoire was sequenced with immunoSEQ multiplex PCR; TCRdb's copy has only in-frame clones and lacks some. The repertoire includes hundreds of thousands of clones, 70% to 90% of them detected once, and around 7.9% sits in the top ten. Sequencing used PBMCs or T cells enriched from blood (not recorded which). Receptor source: an older woman who had recovered from COVID-19.

The gene calls are TRBV2 and TRBJ1-5; TRBD1 might be the D (6 bases). The CDR3 is made up of 16 amino acids. Trimming shortened V by 7 bases and J by 10 bases, and 26 bases separated the two germline ends. Per germline, CDR1 SNHLY and CDR2 FYNNEI. CDR3 region: CASTLQGSRGQYPQHF. The CDR3, as DNA: TGTGCCAGCACCTTACAGGGATCTAGGGGTCAATACCCCCAGCATTTT.

The chain carries TRBV6-4 and TRBJ1-2, with 7 bases that match TRBD1. CDR3 length equals 15 residues. Germline-derived CDR1 and CDR2 are MRHNA and SNTAGT. V was pared by 0 bases and J by 2 bases, with 3 bases of the junction left unmatched. Here the CDR3 reads CASSDSPRGNYGYTF. In nucleotides, the CDR3 is TGTGCCAGCAGTGACTCACCCAGGGGGAACTATGGCTACACCTTC.

V usage is TRBV27 and J usage is TRBJ1-1; D perhaps matches TRBD1 (5 bases). The CDR3 runs 15 residues. Between the trimmed V and J ends, which lost 0 bases and 6 bases, there was a span of 14 bases. CDR1 and CDR2 (germline): MNHEY, SMNVEV (reference sequence). Here the CDR3 DNA reads TGTGCCAGCAGTTTATCGGGGGGGGTAGGGCCTGAAGCTTTCTTT. This codes for CASSLSGGVGPEAFF.

The chain joins TRBV28 to TRBJ2-4; D unclear. CDR1 and CDR2 from the germline V gene are MDHEN and SYDVKM. Trimming removed 5 bases from V and 3 bases from J, with 11 bases in between. There are 14 residues in the CDR3. The CDR3 nucleotides read TGTGCCAGCAGTACCCTCCGAGGCAAAAACATTCAGTACTTC. Its translation is CASSTLRGKNIQYF.

The chain couples TRBV5-4 to TRBJ1-1; D ambiguous. Trimming cost V 2 bases and J 3 bases, with 8 bases left between them. The CDR3 has 13 residues. From germline, CDR1 is SGHNT and CDR2 YYREEE (reference sequence). CDR3 protein: CASSLEPDTEAFF. The DNA for the CDR3 is TGTGCCAGCAGCTTAGAACCGGACACTGAAGCTTTCTTT.

V gene TRBV6-5 combines with J gene TRBJ2-3; D might be TRBD2 (7 bases). CDR1 is MNHEY, CDR2 SVGAGI, per germline. The V and J ends lost 7 bases and 8 bases respectively, with 22 bases between them. The CDR3 covers 15 residues. Here the CDR3 reads CASKGEGGPLSTQYF. The CDR3 nucleotides are TGTGCCAGCAAAGGGGAGGGGGGGCCTTTGAGTACGCAGTATTTT.

This chain links TRBV3-1 (or the pseudogene TRBV3-2) with TRBJ1-2, with D maybe TRBD1 (6 bases). This CDR3 region has 13 residues. Germline CDR1 LGHDT, CDR2 YNNKEL (reference sequence). The germline V and J ends were trimmed by 0 bases and 8 bases, with 10 bases remaining between them. This CDR3 reads CASSQDGTRGYTF. For the CDR3, the DNA is TGTGCCAGCAGCCAAGATGGGACAAGAGGCTACACCTTC.

V usage is TRBV30 and J usage is TRBJ1-2; weak D call: TRBD1 (6 bases). Germline V gene lookup returns CDR1 GTSNPN and CDR2 SVGIG (reference sequence). The V and J ends lost 4 bases and 5 bases respectively, with 14 bases between them. This CDR3 is 13 amino acids long. The CDR3 protein is CAWMGAGEYGYTF. CDR3 nucleotides: TGTGCCTGGATGGGGGCGGGAGAATATGGCTACACCTTC.